This T cell receptor beta chain was observed in a study of T cell changes during pregnancy in multiple sclerosis. Trimming took 0 bases from V and 0 from J, leaving 6 bases between them. The CDR3 is 15 amino acids. Germline assignment: CDR1 MGHRA and CDR2 YSYEKL. The assay was immunoSEQ multiplex PCR, and TCRdb's table has in-frame clones only and misses some. The sample holds 90,000 or so clones, 91% seen once. The sequence came from a female donor in good health, serving as a control in a pregnancy study. Some clones in this sample may be carry-over from other donors' samples. The genes are TRBV4-1 and TRBJ1-3; no reliable D call. Sequences were derived from PBMCs, sampled in the first trimester of pregnancy. As DNA, the CDR3 is TGCGCCAGCAGCCAAGAGGCGGACTCTGGAAACACCATATATTTT. Translation: CASSQEADSGNTIYF.